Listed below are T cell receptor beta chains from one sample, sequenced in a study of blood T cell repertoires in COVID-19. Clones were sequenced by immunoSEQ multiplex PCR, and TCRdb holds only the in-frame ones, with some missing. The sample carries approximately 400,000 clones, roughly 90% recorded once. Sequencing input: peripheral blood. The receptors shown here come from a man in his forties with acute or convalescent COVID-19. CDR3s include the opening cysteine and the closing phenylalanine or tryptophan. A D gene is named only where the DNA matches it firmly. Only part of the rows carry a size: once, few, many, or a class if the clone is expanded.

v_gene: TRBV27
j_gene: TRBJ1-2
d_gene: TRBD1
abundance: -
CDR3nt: TGTGCCAGCAGTGCGACAGGGGGCGGCTACACCTTC
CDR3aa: CASSATGGGYTF

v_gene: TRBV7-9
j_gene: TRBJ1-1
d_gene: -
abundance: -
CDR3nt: TGTGCCAGCAGCTTAGAGGGCGCGGGGGAAGCTTTCTTT
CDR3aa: CASSLEGAGEAFF

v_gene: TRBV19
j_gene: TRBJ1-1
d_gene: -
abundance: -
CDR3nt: TGTGCCAGTAGTATACGAGCGAACACTGAAGCTTTCTTT
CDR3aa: CASSIRANTEAFF

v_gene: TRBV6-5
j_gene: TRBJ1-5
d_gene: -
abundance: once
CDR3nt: TGTGCCAGCAGGCGAGAGACAGATCAGCCCCAGCATTTT
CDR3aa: CASRRETDQPQHF

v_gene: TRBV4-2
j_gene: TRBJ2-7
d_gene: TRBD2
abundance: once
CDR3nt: TGTGCCAGCAGCCACAGACTAGCGGGAGCCTACGAGCAGTACTTC
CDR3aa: CASSHRLAGAYEQYF

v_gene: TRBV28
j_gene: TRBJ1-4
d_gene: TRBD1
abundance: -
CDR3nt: TGTGCCAGCAGCCCCACCGGGACAGGGGTTGAAAAACTGTTTTTT
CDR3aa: CASSPTGTGVEKLFF

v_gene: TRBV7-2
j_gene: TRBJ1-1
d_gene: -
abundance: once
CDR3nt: TGTGCCAGCAGCGTGGACAGGAACACTGAAGCTTTCTTT
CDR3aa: CASSVDRNTEAFF

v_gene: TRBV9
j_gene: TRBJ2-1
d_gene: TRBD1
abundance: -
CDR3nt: TGTGCCAGCAGCATAACAGGGGGCCTGCCGAATGAGCAGTTCTTC
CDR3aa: CASSITGGLPNEQFF

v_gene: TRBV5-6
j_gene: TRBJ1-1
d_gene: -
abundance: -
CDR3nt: TGTGCCAGCAGCGGCCTTGCGAGGGAAGCTTTCTTT
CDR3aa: CASSGLAREAFF

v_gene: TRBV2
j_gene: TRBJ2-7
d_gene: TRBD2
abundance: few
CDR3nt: TGTGCCAGCAGTCAGGGGACTAGCTACTACGAGCAGTACTTC
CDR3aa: CASSQGTSYYEQYF

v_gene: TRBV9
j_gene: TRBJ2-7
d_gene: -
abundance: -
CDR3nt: TGTGCCAGCAGCGTAGGCCCACAAGGGGGGGGGTACGAGCAGTACTTC
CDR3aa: CASSVGPQGGGYEQYF

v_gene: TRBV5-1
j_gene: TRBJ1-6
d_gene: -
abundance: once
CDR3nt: TGCGCCAGCAGCTTTGACAGCCCCTATAATTCACCCCTCCACTTT
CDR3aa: CASSFDSPYNSPLHF

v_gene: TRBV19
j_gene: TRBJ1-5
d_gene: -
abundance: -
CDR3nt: TGTGCCAGTAGTATCCCCGAGCGGGGCCAGCCCCAGCATTTT
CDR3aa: CASSIPERGQPQHF

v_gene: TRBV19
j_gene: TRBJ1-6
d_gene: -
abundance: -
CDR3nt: TGTGCCAGTAGGACTTTCGGGAACCCTAATTCACCCCTCCACTTT
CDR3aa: CASRTFGNPNSPLHF

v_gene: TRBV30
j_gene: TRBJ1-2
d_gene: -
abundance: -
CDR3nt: TGTGCCTGGAGTGTACTAGGGAATGGCTACACCTTC
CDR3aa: CAWSVLGNGYTF

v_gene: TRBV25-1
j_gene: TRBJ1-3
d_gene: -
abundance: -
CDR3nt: TGTGCCAGCAGGGGAGAAGGCGGAGAAAACACCATATATTTT
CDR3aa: CASRGEGGENTIYF

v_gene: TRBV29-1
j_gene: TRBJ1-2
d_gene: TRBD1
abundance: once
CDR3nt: TGCAGCGTTGAGGACAGGGGGGAGGGAGGCTACACCTTC
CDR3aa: CSVEDRGEGGYTF

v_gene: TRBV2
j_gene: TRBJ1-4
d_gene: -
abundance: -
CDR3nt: TGTGCCAGCAGTGAAGCGGCAAATGAAAAACTGTTTTTT
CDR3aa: CASSEAANEKLFF

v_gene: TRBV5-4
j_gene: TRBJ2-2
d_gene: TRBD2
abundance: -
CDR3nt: TGTGCCAGCAGCTTTTCTACGGGACTAGCGGGAGACACCGGGGAGCTGTTTTTT
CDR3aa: CASSFSTGLAGDTGELFF

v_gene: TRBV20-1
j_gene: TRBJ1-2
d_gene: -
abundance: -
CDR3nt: TGCAGTGCTGGCCGGGGGGATGGCTACACCTTC
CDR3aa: CSAGRGDGYTF